Included here is one T cell receptor beta chain sequence, with context. As defined, naive CD8 cells were CD45RO-negative and positively selected for CCR7, with terminally differentiated effector memory CD45RA+ cells excluded. The CDR3 runs 15 residues. Germline V gene lookup returns CDR1 MDHEN and CDR2 SYDVKM. The germline V and J ends were trimmed by 1 base and 5 bases, with 11 bases remaining between them. Samples underwent the assay at deep level. Profiling relied on immunoSEQ multiplex PCR, and the TCRdb table lists in-frame clones only, not all of them. The sample carries around 2,000,000 clones, around 93% recorded once. The source of the sample is a study of shared clonotypes between healthy human individuals.

V is TRBV28 and J is TRBJ2-2, with D possibly TRBD2 on 6 matching bases. The sample consisted of naive CD8+ T cells from PBMCs. The source is a man aged 18 to 30 in good health. Some clones in this sample may be carry-over from other donors' samples. DNA for the CDR3: TGTGCCAGCAGTTTATTACAAGGAGGGACCGGGGAGCTGTTTTTT. The encoded protein is CASSLLQGGTGELFF.